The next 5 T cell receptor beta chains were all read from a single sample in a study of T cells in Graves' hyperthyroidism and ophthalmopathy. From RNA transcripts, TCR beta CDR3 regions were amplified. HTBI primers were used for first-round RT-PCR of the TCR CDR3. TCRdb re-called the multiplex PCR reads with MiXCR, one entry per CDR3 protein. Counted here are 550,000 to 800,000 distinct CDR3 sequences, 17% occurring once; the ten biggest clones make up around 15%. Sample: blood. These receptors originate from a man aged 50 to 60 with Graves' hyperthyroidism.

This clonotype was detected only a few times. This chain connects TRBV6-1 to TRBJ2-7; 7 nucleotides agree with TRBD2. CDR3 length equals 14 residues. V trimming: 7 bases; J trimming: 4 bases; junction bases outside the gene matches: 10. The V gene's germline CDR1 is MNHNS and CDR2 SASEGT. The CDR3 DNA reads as TGTGCCAGCACCGAAGGTGGGGGGGTTTACGAGCAGTACTTC. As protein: CASTEGGGVYEQYF.

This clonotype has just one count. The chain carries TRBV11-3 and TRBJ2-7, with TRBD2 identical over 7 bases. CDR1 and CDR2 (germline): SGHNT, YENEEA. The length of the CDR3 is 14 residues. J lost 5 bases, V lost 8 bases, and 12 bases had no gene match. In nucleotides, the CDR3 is TGTGCCAGCTGTTCGGCGGGAGCCACCGACGAGCAGTACTTC. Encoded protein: CASCSAGATDEQYF.

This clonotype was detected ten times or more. The CDR3, as DNA: TGTGCCAGCAGTCCCCCTAGCTTTGCCTATGGCTACACCTTC. Protein product: CASSPPSFAYGYTF. The rearrangement joins TRBV28 to TRBJ1-2; D not resolved. The CDR3 is 14 residues long. Germline V gives CDR1 MDHEN, CDR2 SYDVKM. V was pared by 5 bases and J by 4 bases, with 14 bases between.

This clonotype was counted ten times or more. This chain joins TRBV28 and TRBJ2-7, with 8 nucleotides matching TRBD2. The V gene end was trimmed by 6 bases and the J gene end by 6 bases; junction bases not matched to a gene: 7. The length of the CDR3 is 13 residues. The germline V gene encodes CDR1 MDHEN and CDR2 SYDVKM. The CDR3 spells CASRGAGEVEQYF. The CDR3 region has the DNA TGTGCCAGCAGGGGAGCGGGAGAAGTCGAGCAGTACTTC.

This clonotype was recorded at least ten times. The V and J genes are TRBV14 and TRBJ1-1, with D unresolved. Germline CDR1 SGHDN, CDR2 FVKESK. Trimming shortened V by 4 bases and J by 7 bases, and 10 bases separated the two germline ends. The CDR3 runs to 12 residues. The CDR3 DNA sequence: TGTGCCAGCAGCCGACCCTGGGATGAAGCTTTCTTT. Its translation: CASSRPWDEAFF.